This TCR beta chain is drawn from a study of T cell responses to AZD1222 COVID-19 vaccine. The study, taken as a whole, reports: Vaccine-associated CD4 TCRs ranged over spike, dominating at 160-218 and 743-854. Donors were mostly white British, more females; clonal diversity possibly underestimated. At baseline, just six AZD1222 recipients tested seropositive.

This table comes from immunoSEQ multiplex PCR, and its TCRdb copy is limited to in-frame clones, with some not included. The profile shows about 73,000 clones, 89% of them singletons. About this clone: The antigen remains unidentified.

Trimming removed 1 base from V and 3 bases from J; junction bases left unmatched: 11. The length of the CDR3 is 19 residues. Germline values: CDR1 MRHNA, CDR2 SNTAGT. Material: peripheral blood, obtained 28 days after the second AZD1222 dose. The sequence derives from an adult who received the AZD1222 COVID-19 vaccine. The chain recombines TRBV6-4 with TRBJ2-3; 12 nucleotides match TRBD2. The CDR3 sequence: CASSDWTSGVNSGTDTQYF. CDR3 bases: TGTGCCAGCAGTGACTGGACTAGCGGGGTTAATTCCGGAACAGATACGCAGTATTTT.